Sequencing of this T cell receptor (beta chain) was carried out in a study of breast tumors, draining lymph nodes, adjacent tissues. About this clonotype itself: The antigen is not known.

Study findings and constraints: Tumor and nontumor repertoires were significantly more similar in luminal-like than in basal-like breast cancer.

The germline V gene encodes CDR1 SGHTA and CDR2 FQGNSA. V was clipped by 4 bases and J by 3 bases; unmatched bases: 11. There are 16 residues in the CDR3. Axillary draining lymph nodes of breast cancer patients supplied the node samples. TCRdb reanalysed the multiplex PCR reads using MiXCR and keeps one entry per CDR3 protein. The sample lists approximately 90,000 distinct CDR3 sequences; roughly 29% were seen once. This TCR was sampled from a female donor with breast cancer. Some clones in this sample may be carry-over from other donors' samples. The chain employs TRBV7-2 and TRBJ1-2; 7 nucleotides match TRBD1. The sequenced material came from axillary lymph node tissue. The CDR3 DNA is TGTGCCAGCAGCTGGAAGCCAGGGGGAAGGGACTATGGCTACACCTTC. Protein sequence: CASSWKPGGRDYGYTF.